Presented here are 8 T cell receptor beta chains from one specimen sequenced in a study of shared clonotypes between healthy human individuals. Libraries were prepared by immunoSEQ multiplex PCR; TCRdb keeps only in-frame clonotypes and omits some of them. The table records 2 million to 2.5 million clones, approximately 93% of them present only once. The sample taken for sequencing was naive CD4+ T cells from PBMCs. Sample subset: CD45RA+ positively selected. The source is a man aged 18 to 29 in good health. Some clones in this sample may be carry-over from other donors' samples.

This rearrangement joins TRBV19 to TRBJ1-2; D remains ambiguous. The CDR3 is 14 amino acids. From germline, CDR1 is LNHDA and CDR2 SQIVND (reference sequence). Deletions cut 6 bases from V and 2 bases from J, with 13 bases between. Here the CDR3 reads CASSPQDINYGYTF. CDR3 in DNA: TGTGCCAGTAGCCCGCAGGATATCAACTATGGCTACACCTTC.

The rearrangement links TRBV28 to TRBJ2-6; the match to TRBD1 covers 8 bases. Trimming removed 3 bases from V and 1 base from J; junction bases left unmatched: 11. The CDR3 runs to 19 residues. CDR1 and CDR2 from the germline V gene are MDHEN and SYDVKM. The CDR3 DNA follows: TGTGCCAGCAGTTTGCACAGGGGGTTTTCTTCTTCTGGGGCCAACGTCCTGACTTTC. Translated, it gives CASSLHRGFSSSGANVLTF.

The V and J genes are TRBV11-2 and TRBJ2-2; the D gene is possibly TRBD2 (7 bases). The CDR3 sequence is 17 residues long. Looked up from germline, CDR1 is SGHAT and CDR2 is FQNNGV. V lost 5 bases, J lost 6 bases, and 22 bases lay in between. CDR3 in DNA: TGTGCCAGCAGCCCGATCGGGGGGCCGGGTTTTCCCGGGGAGCTGTTTTTT. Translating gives CASSPIGGPGFPGELFF.

The CDR3 here is CASSFAGQEYGYTF. In DNA form, the CDR3 reads TGTGCCAGCAGTTTCGCCGGACAGGAGTATGGCTACACCTTC. The chain recombines TRBV2 with TRBJ1-2; 7 positions agree with TRBD1. V trimming: 5 bases; J trimming: 5 bases; junction bases outside the gene matches: 8. The CDR3 spans 14 residues. Germline lookup yields CDR1 SNHLY and CDR2 FYNNEI. The whole variable domain, filled in from reference TRBV2 and TRBJ1-2, reads EPEVTQTPSHQVTQMGQEVILRCVPISNHLYFYWYRQILGQKVEFLVSFYNNEISEKSEIFDDQFSVERPDGSNFTLKIRSTKLEDSAMYFCASSFAGQEYGYTFGSGTRLTVV.

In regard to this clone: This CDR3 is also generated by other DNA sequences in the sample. Here the CDR3 reads CASSLAGPYEQYF. The CDR3 DNA reads TGTGCCAGCAGCTTGGCTGGTCCCTACGAGCAGTACTTC. The chain joins TRBV5-5 to TRBJ2-7; D is uncertain. The V and J ends lost 0 bases and 2 bases respectively, with 6 bases between them. Germline V gene data show CDR1 as SGHKS and CDR2 as YYEKEE (reference sequence). This CDR3 is built from 13 residues.

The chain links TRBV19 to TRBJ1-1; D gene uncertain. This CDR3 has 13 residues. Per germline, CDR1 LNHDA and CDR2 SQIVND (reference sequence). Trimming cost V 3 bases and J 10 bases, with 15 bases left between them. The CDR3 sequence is CASSISGPFGAFF. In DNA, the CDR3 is TGTGCCAGTAGTATTTCTGGACCGTTCGGAGCTTTCTTT.

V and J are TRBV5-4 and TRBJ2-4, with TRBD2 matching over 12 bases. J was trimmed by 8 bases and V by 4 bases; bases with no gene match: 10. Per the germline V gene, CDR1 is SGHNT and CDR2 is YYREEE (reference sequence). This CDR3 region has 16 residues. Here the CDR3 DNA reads TGTGCCAGCAGCCGGATTCTAGCGGGAGGGCGTTACATTCAGTACTTC. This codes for CASSRILAGGRYIQYF. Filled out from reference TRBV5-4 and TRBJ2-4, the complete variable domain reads ETGVTQSPTHLIKTRGQQVTLRCSSQSGHNTVSWYQQALGQGPQFIFQYYREEENGRGNFPPRFSGLQFPNYSSELNVNALELDDSALYLCASSRILAGGRYIQYFGAGTRLSVL.

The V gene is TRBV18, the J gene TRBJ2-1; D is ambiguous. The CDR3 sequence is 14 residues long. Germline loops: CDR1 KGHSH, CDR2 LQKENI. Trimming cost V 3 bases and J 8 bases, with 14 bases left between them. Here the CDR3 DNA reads TGTGCCAGCTCACCGAGAGCTACAGTCGATGAGCAGTTCTTC. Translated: CASSPRATVDEQFF.